The 9 T cell receptor beta chains in this list originate from one sample, sequenced in a study of blood T cell repertoires in COVID-19. Generated by immunoSEQ multiplex PCR, the TCRdb table keeps only in-frame clones and is missing some. Altogether about 230,000 clones are present, around 80% being singletons, with the ten largest covering 8.6%. Source material: peripheral blood. These receptors all come from a middle-aged man with active or convalescent COVID-19.

V usage is TRBV19 and J usage is TRBJ1-2; D is undetermined. The CDR3 covers 13 residues. Germline V gives CDR1 LNHDA, CDR2 SQIVND (reference sequence). Trimming removed 1 base from V and 3 bases from J, with 6 bases in between. CDR3 loop: CASSIVGDYGYTF. As DNA, the CDR3 is TGTGCCAGTAGTATAGTCGGGGACTATGGCTACACCTTC.

This chain's CDR3 is CASSTGLAPTDTQYF. The CDR3 nucleotides read TGTGCCAGCAGCACGGGACTAGCTCCCACAGATACGCAGTATTTT. The rearrangement links TRBV7-3 to TRBJ2-3; 9 positions match TRBD2. V lost 5 bases and J lost 2; bases outside the gene matches: 5. The CDR3 is made up of 15 amino acids. Germline CDR1 SGHTA, CDR2 FQGTGA.

This rearrangement joins TRBV4-1 to TRBJ2-3; D is perhaps TRBD2 (7 bases). V was trimmed by 0 bases and J by 2 bases, leaving 15 bases between them. CDR1 is MGHRA and CDR2 is YSYEKL in the germline V gene. The CDR3 length is 17 residues. The CDR3 DNA follows: TGCGCCAGCAGCCAAGAGCCCCGGGGGGCCCTCACAGATACGCAGTATTTT. It codes for CASSQEPRGALTDTQYF.

This clone has a handful of counts. The genes are TRBV19 and TRBJ1-2; D perhaps matches TRBD1 (5 bases). The CDR3 totals 13 residues. The germline CDR1 and CDR2 sequences are LNHDA and SQIVND (reference sequence). Trimming removed 3 bases at V and 4 bases at J, with 9 bases between. The CDR3 sequence: CASSMGQGYGYTF. CDR3 DNA: TGTGCCAGTAGTATGGGGCAGGGCTATGGCTACACCTTC.

V usage is TRBV7-8 and J usage is TRBJ2-6, with D tentatively TRBD1 (6 bases). The CDR3 runs 16 residues. Germline lookup yields CDR1 SGHVS and CDR2 FQNEAQ. The V gene lost 3 bases and the J gene lost 0 bases, with 9 bases spanning the gap. CDR3 loop: CASSLDRNSGANVLTF. The DNA for the CDR3 is TGTGCCAGCAGCTTGGACAGAAACTCTGGGGCCAACGTCCTGACTTTC.

The rearrangement uses TRBV7-9 and TRBJ2-1; possibly TRBD1 for D (6 bases). Germline loops: CDR1 SEHNR, CDR2 FQNEAQ (reference sequence). The CDR3 is 15 amino acids. Trimming left V 5 bases short and J 3 bases short, with 14 bases between. Here the CDR3 reads CASSNQGPLYNEQFF. Written as DNA, the CDR3 is TGTGCCAGCAGCAACCAGGGGCCCCTCTACAATGAGCAGTTCTTC.

This clone was seen a handful of times. The chain uses TRBV27 and TRBJ1-1; D perhaps matches TRBD1 (6 bases). Looked up from germline, CDR1 is MNHEY and CDR2 is SMNVEV (reference sequence). Trimming removed 2 bases from V and 3 bases from J, with 13 bases in between. The CDR3 is made up of 15 amino acids. CDR3 coding DNA: TGTGCCAGCAGTTTAGTTGGGGGCGAGTACACTGAAGCTTTCTTT. It is translated as CASSLVGGEYTEAFF.

Here the CDR3 reads CAWTPSPGQGNYGYTF. Written as DNA, the CDR3 is TGTGCCTGGACTCCTTCCCCGGGACAGGGTAATTATGGCTACACCTTC. The V and J genes are TRBV30 and TRBJ1-2, with 9 bases aligning to TRBD1. The junction had 14 bases not matched to a gene; V was cut back by 4 bases and J by 5 bases. The germline V gene has CDR1 GTSNPN and CDR2 SVGIG (reference sequence). This CDR3 is built from 16 residues. Full variable domain (remainder filled in from reference TRBV30 and TRBJ1-2): SQTIHQWPATLVQPVGSPLSLECTVEGTSNPNLYWYRQAAGRGLQLLFYSVGIGQISSEVPQNLSASRPQDRQFILSSKKLLLSDSGFYLCAWTPSPGQGNYGYTFGSGTRLTVV.

The table lists this clone with a count of one. The rearrangement uses TRBV19 and TRBJ1-1, with D possibly being TRBD1 (5 bases). V was trimmed by 3 bases and J by 0 bases, leaving 14 bases between them. CDR3 length: 16 residues. CDR1 is LNHDA, CDR2 SQIVND, per germline (reference sequence). This CDR3 is CASSILTGGMNTEAFF. The CDR3 DNA reads TGTGCCAGTAGTATTCTGACGGGGGGGATGAACACTGAAGCTTTCTTT.